Described below is a single T cell receptor beta chain sequence and its context. This sample is drawn from a study of blood T cell repertoires in COVID-19. The CDR3 has 15 amino acids. Germline loops: CDR1 SGHTS, CDR2 YDEGEE. Losses at the gene ends were 2 bases for V and 4 bases for J; bases not matched to a gene: 2. Generated by immunoSEQ multiplex PCR, the TCRdb table keeps only in-frame clones and is missing some. Of a few hundred thousand clones in the sample, more than 85% were seen once. The clonotype was recovered from a woman aged 30 to 39 who had recovered from COVID-19. V and J are TRBV5-8 and TRBJ1-5; the match to TRBD1 covers 11 bases. Sequenced sample: PBMCs or T cells enriched from blood (not recorded which). CDR3 in DNA: TGTGCCAGCAGCTTTGGGACAGGGGGTAATCAGCCCCAGCATTTT. It encodes CASSFGTGGNQPQHF.